A selection of T cell receptor beta chains follows, all from one sample in a study of cytomegalovirus exposure and HLA in healthy donors. Sequenced by immunoSEQ multiplex PCR; TCRdb stores in-frame clones only, minus some. The sample lists 95,000 to 110,000 clones, around three quarters occurring once. The material sequenced was PBMCs. Receptors were obtained from a woman younger than 35 in good health and CMV-seropositive. The CDR3 runs from the conserved cysteine through the conserved F or W. D genes are given only for firm matches. For some rows the clone size is stated as once, few or many, or as a class when expanded; others skip it.

abundance	v_gene	j_gene	d_gene	CDR3nt	CDR3aa
-	TRBV5-4	TRBJ2-1	-	TGTGCCAGCAGCACCTCGGACTCCTTCTACAATGAGCAGTTCTTC	CASSTSDSFYNEQFF
-	TRBV4-2	TRBJ2-6	TRBD2	TGTGCCAGCACAGATAGCGGGAGTTATGGGGCCAACGTCCTGACTTTC	CASTDSGSYGANVLTF
-	TRBV5-6	TRBJ2-3	-	TGTGCCAGCAGCTTCTTTCGGAGACCCACAGATACGCAGTATTTT	CASSFFRRPTDTQYF
-	TRBV14	TRBJ1-2	-	TGTGCCAGCAGCCAAGGCGGGACCACTGGCTCTGGCTACACCTTC	CASSQGGTTGSGYTF
few	TRBV29-1	TRBJ1-2	-	TGCAGCGCGAGGGGAGGGGAAGGCTATGGCTACACCTTC	CSARGGEGYGYTF
-	TRBV19	TRBJ2-3	-	TGTGCCAGTAGTATTCAGGGGACCGCCACAGATACGCAGTATTTT	CASSIQGTATDTQYF
-	TRBV7-2	TRBJ2-5	TRBD2	TGTGCCAGCAGCTCCCTAGCGGGAAGTCGGGAGACCCAGTACTTC	CASSSLAGSRETQYF
-	TRBV9	TRBJ1-1	-	TGTGCCAGCAGCGTAGGGACAGCCAACACTGAAGCTTTCTTT	CASSVGTANTEAFF
few	TRBV5-1	TRBJ2-3	TRBD2	TGCGCCAGCCGCAGCGGGAAGATCCCAGATACGCAGTATTTT	CASRSGKIPDTQYF
-	TRBV27	TRBJ2-3	-	TGTGCCAGCACCTCGGGGGCAGATACGCAGTATTTT	CASTSGADTQYF
-	TRBV28	TRBJ1-2	TRBD1	TGTGCCAGCAGTCCAGGACAGGCCATTAACTATGGCTACACCTTC	CASSPGQAINYGYTF
-	TRBV9	TRBJ2-7	TRBD1	TGTGCCAGCAGCCCCGGGACAGGACAAGCCTACGAGCAGTACTTC	CASSPGTGQAYEQYF
few	TRBV2	TRBJ1-1	-	TGTGCCAGCAGTGAAGGAGGGTCGGGGATGTCCCCTGAAGCTTTCTTT	CASSEGGSGMSPEAFF
-	TRBV19	TRBJ2-3	-	TGTGCCAGTAGTATCTCTAGCACAGCAGATACGCAGTATTTT	CASSISSTADTQYF
-	TRBV5-4	TRBJ2-5	-	TGTGCCAGCAGGCGCGAAGCGGAAGAGACCCAGTACTTC	CASRREAEETQYF
-	TRBV27	TRBJ2-6	-	TGTGCCAGCAGTTTGGTCCCGATCGCGTCTGGGGCCAACGTCCTGACTTTC	CASSLVPIASGANVLTF
-	TRBV28	TRBJ2-7	-	TGTGCCAGCAGTTTTACTGGCGAGCAGTACTTC	CASSFTGEQYF
-	TRBV30	TRBJ2-7	TRBD2	TGTGCCTGGAGTGCGACTAGCGGGAGGGCCGGGGAGCAGTACTTC	CAWSATSGRAGEQYF
-	TRBV2	TRBJ2-7	TRBD1	TGTGCCAGCAGTTCTGGGACAGCCACCTACGAGCAGTACTTC	CASSSGTATYEQYF
-	TRBV7-9	TRBJ2-5	-	TGTGCCAGCAGCTTTTTCCGTGCAGGGCCCCTTCAAGAGACCCAGTACTTC	CASSFFRAGPLQETQYF
-	TRBV28	TRBJ2-1	TRBD2	TGTGCCAGCAGTGTATCTCTGGCGGGAGGGCAGAATGAGCAGTTCTTC	CASSVSLAGGQNEQFF
-	TRBV7-8	TRBJ1-5	-	TGTGCCAGCAGCCCCTCCACAGGGTTCCCCTATCAGCCCCAGCATTTT	CASSPSTGFPYQPQHF
-	TRBV30	TRBJ2-2	-	TGCGCTAGGGGGACCACCGGGGAGCTGTTTTTT	CARGTTGELFF
once	TRBV2	TRBJ2-3	TRBD2	TGTGCCAGCAGATCAGACTCTCTAGCGGGAACAGATACGCAGTATTTT	CASRSDSLAGTDTQYF
-	TRBV5-1	TRBJ1-2	-	TGCGCCAGCAGCTTGGGGGGGCCTCCGTATGGCTACACCTTC	CASSLGGPPYGYTF
few	TRBV6-1	TRBJ1-5	-	TGTGCCAGCAGTGAAGTAACAGGTGGCAATCAGCCCCAGCATTTT	CASSEVTGGNQPQHF
-	TRBV5-1	TRBJ2-7	TRBD1	TGCGCCAGCAGCGCCTCTGGACAGGGGGCCTACGAGCAGTACTTC	CASSASGQGAYEQYF
-	TRBV6-5	TRBJ2-1	TRBD2	TGTGCCAGCAGTTACGTCGTAGCGGGAGTGAAGAATGAGCAGTTCTTC	CASSYVVAGVKNEQFF
-	TRBV25-1	TRBJ2-6	TRBD1	TGTGCCAGCAGTGACCCGACAGGGGTCGGTGGGGCCAACGTCCTGACTTTC	CASSDPTGVGGANVLTF
-	TRBV6-5	TRBJ1-2	-	TGTGCCAGCACCCACGGGGAGTTGGACGGCTACACCTTC	CASTHGELDGYTF
-	TRBV4-1	TRBJ2-7	-	TGCGCCAGCAGCGGCGGGGCCACGAGCTCCTACGAGCAGTACTTC	CASSGGATSSYEQYF
-	TRBV18	TRBJ1-1	-	TGTGCCAGCTCACCTAGACAGTCTACTGAAGCTTTCTTT	CASSPRQSTEAFF
-	TRBV4-2	TRBJ1-1	-	TGTGCCAGCAGCCCGAATACGGGAGTTACTGAAGCTTTCTTT	CASSPNTGVTEAFF
-	TRBV7-8	TRBJ1-4	TRBD1	TGTGCCAGCAGCCGGGACAGGGCAGCAACTAATGAAAAACTGTTTTTT	CASSRDRAATNEKLFF
-	TRBV6-1	TRBJ1-5	TRBD1	TGTGCCAGCAGTGACCTCGGGACAGGGAATCAGCCCCAGCATTTT	CASSDLGTGNQPQHF
-	TRBV19	TRBJ1-1	TRBD1	TGTGCCAGTAGCGGACAGGGGAACACTGAAGCTTTCTTT	CASSGQGNTEAFF
-	TRBV6-5	TRBJ2-5	-	TGTGCCAGCAGTTACTCGAACACAAAAGAGACCCAGTACTTC	CASSYSNTKETQYF
-	TRBV2	TRBJ2-7	TRBD2	TGTGCCAGCGGACTAGCGGACTCCTACGAGCAGTACTTC	CASGLADSYEQYF
-	TRBV29-1	TRBJ2-7	-	TGCAGCGCCCGACAGGCTACCGGCTACGAGCAGTACTTC	CSARQATGYEQYF